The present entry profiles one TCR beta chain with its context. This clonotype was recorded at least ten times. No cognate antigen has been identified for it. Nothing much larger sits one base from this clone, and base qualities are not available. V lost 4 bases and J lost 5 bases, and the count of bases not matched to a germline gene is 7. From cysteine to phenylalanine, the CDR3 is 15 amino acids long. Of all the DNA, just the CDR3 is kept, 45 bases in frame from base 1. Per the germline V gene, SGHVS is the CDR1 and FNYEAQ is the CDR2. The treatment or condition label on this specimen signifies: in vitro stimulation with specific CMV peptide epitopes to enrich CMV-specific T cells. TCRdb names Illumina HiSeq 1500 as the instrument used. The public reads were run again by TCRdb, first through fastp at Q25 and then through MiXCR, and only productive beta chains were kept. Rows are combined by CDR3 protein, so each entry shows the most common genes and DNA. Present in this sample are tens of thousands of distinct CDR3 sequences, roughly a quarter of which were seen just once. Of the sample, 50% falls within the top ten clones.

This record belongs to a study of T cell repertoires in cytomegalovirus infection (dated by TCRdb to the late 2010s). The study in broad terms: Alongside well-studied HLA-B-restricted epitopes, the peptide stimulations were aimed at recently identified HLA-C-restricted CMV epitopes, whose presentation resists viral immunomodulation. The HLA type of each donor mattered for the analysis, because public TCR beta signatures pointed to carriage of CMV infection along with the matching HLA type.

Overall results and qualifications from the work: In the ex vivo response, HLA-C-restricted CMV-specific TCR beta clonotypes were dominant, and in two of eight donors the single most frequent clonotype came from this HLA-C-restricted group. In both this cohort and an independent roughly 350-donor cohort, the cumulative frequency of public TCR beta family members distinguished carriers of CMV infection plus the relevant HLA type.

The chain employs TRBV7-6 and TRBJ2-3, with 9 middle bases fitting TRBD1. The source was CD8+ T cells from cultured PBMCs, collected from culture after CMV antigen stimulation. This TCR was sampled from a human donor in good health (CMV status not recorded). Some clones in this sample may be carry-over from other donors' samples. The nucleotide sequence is TGTGCCAGCAGCTCTCCCCTGGACAGGGGAGATACGCAGTATTTT. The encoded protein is CASSSPLDRGDTQYF.